This T cell receptor beta chain appears in the sequencing data of a study of regulatory dendritic cells for organ transplantation. The V and J ends lost 5 bases and 1 base, in that order; junction bases with no gene match: 10. The CDR3 extends over 16 amino acids. Germline V gene data show CDR1 as SGHDT and CDR2 as YYEEEE. Points on this clone: Antigen specificity is unknown.

General study results and limits: Memory CD8+ T cells were the most oligoclonal; naive cells were highly diverse. Resting memory CD8+ T cells held the most alloreactive clonotypes. Regulatory dendritic cells appeared to expand memory CD8+ clones less than mature ones.

The table came from immunoSEQ multiplex PCR; TCRdb's copy has only in-frame clones and leaves some out. This sample has 25,000 to 30,000 clones, with roughly 84% found just once. FACS sorted CD4+ or CD8+ T cells into CD45RA+ naive and CD45RO+ memory. Material: naive CD8+ T cells from blood. Subset described: CD45RA+ naive T cells. The rearrangement uses TRBV5-6 and TRBJ2-5, with 8 bases lining up with TRBD2. This TCR came from a human donor in good health. The CDR3 sequence: CASRALRRGVQETQYF. In nucleotides, the CDR3 is TGTGCCAGCAGGGCTTTAAGGCGGGGGGTCCAAGAGACCCAGTACTTC.